The 7 T cell receptor beta chains below all came from one sample that was sequenced in a study of blood T cell repertoires in COVID-19. Data came from immunoSEQ multiplex PCR; TCRdb stores just in-frame clones and leaves some out. The sample includes under 500,000 clones, nearly 90% of them seen just once. The specimen was PBMCs or T cells enriched from blood (not recorded which). Receptor source: a woman under 30 with acute COVID-19.

The V call is TRBV3-1 (or the pseudogene TRBV3-2), the J call TRBJ2-3; tentative D call: TRBD2 (6 bases). The germline V gene encodes CDR1 LGHDT and CDR2 YNNKEL (reference sequence). This CDR3 has 16 residues. V was pared by 0 bases and J by 5 bases, with 15 bases between. This chain's CDR3 is CASSQEHRLGIDTQYF. The CDR3 nucleotides are TGTGCCAGCAGCCAAGAACACCGACTAGGTATAGATACGCAGTATTTT.

The count of this clone is one. V and J are TRBV6-4 and TRBJ2-3; the D gene is possibly TRBD2 (6 bases). CDR1 is MRHNA and CDR2 is SNTAGT in the germline V gene. The CDR3 length is 14 residues. Trimming cost V 4 bases and J 4 bases, with 12 bases left between them. For the CDR3, the DNA is TGTGCCAGCAGTGCTGGGACTTTTTCAGATACGCAGTATTTT. As protein: CASSAGTFSDTQYF.

This sequence joins TRBV6-5 and TRBJ1-2; no clear D gene. The CDR3 spans 15 residues. The V and J ends lost 7 bases and 0 bases respectively, with 15 bases between them. CDR1 MNHEY and CDR2 SVGAGI come from the germline V gene. CDR3 nucleotides: TGTGCCAGCAACCCCAGCGGAACCCCTAACTATGGCTACACCTTC. It encodes CASNPSGTPNYGYTF.

The chain combines TRBV7-8 with TRBJ1-1; maybe TRBD1 (6 bases). Trimming removed 5 bases at V and 3 bases at J, with 19 bases between. Looked up from germline, CDR1 is SGHVS and CDR2 is FQNEAQ. This CDR3 region has 16 residues. The CDR3, as DNA: TGTGCCAGCAGCCAGAGGACAGATCGTAGGGACACTGAAGCTTTCTTT. Translating gives CASSQRTDRRDTEAFF.

The genes are TRBV4-3 and TRBJ2-1; D remains unclear. Germline CDR1 reads LGHNA; CDR2 reads YSLEER. The V and J ends lost 1 base and 9 bases respectively, with 13 bases between them. This CDR3 contains 14 residues. CDR3 protein: CASSQGWQPGEQFF. The DNA for the CDR3 is TGCGCCAGCAGCCAAGGCTGGCAGCCGGGTGAGCAGTTCTTC.

The chain uses TRBV9 and TRBJ1-5, with D maybe TRBD1 (6 bases). This CDR3 spans 16 amino acids. V lost 3 bases to trimming and J lost 1 base, with 14 bases between them. The V gene's germline CDR1 is SGDLS and CDR2 YYNGEE. The CDR3 nucleotides are TGTGCCAGCAGCGCCCGCCCGGGACAAAGCAATCAGCCCCAGCATTTT. As protein: CASSARPGQSNQPQHF.

With respect to this clone: This same CDR3 is encoded by further DNA sequences in the sample. The J gene is TRBJ1-1, the V gene TRBV18; no clear D gene. CDR1 is KGHSH and CDR2 is LQKENI in the germline V gene. The CDR3 runs 13 residues. V was pared by 2 bases and J by 1 base, with 5 bases between. CDR3 in amino acids: CASSPGRNTEAFF. The CDR3 DNA sequence: TGTGCCAGCTCACCAGGGAGGAACACTGAAGCTTTCTTT. Full variable domain (rest looked up from reference TRBV18 and TRBJ1-1): NAGVMQNPRHLVRRRGQEARLRCSPMKGHSHVYWYRQLPEEGLKFMVYLQKENIIDESGMPKERFSAEFPKEGPSILRIQQVVRGDSAAYFCASSPGRNTEAFFGQGTRLTVV.